Below are 25 T cell receptor beta chains sequenced from a single sample in a study of shared clonotypes between healthy human individuals. Naive CD8 populations comprised CD45RO-negative cells positively selected for CCR7, excluding terminally differentiated effector memory CD45RA+ cells. Clones were read by immunoSEQ multiplex PCR, and TCRdb kept only the in-frame ones, dropping some. The sample holds around 610,000 clones, around 96% seen once. What was sequenced was naive CD8+ T cells sorted from blood. Source of these receptors: a woman aged 25 to 39 in good health.

The rearrangement uses TRBV7-9 and TRBJ2-3; TRBD1 agrees at 12 bases. The CDR3 has 16 amino acids. V gave up 5 bases and J gave up 3 bases; unmatched junction bases: 6. CDR1 is SEHNR and CDR2 is FQNEAQ in the germline V gene (reference sequence). The CDR3 loop reads CASSPRDRGLTDTQYF. The CDR3 DNA reads as TGTGCCAGCAGCCCCCGGGACAGGGGGCTGACAGATACGCAGTATTTT.

V and J are TRBV4-1 and TRBJ2-7; D gene ambiguous. There are 17 residues in the CDR3. Germline lookup yields CDR1 MGHRA and CDR2 YSYEKL. The V gene lost 0 bases and the J gene lost 0 bases, with 15 bases spanning the gap. CDR3 residues: CASSQEPGAASSYEQYF. In DNA form, the CDR3 reads TGCGCCAGCAGCCAAGAACCGGGCGCTGCGAGCTCCTACGAGCAGTACTTC.

The chain has TRBV6-1 and TRBJ1-1; unclear D gene. V gave up 1 base and J gave up 6 bases, with 3 bases separating them. From germline, CDR1 is MNHNS and CDR2 SASEGT. The CDR3 sequence is 11 residues long. As DNA, the CDR3 is TGTGCCAGCAGTGAAGGTCCTGAAGCTTTCTTT. Translated, it gives CASSEGPEAFF.

The J gene is TRBJ1-1, the V gene TRBV27; tentatively, D is TRBD1 (5 bases). The CDR3 extends over 13 amino acids. Germline CDR1 and CDR2: MNHEY and SMNVEV (reference sequence). The V gene lost 2 bases and the J gene lost 4 bases, with 8 bases spanning the gap. The CDR3 sequence: CASSLLGPTEAFF. CDR3 DNA: TGTGCCAGCAGTTTACTGGGGCCCACTGAAGCTTTCTTT.

In its sample, this clone was seen once. The rearrangement joins TRBV4-1 to TRBJ2-1; D unresolved. The CDR3 extends over 13 amino acids. V was cut by 0 bases and J by 8 bases, with 8 bases left in between. Germline lookup yields CDR1 MGHRA and CDR2 YSYEKL. CDR3 nucleotide sequence: TGCGCCAGCAGCCAAGAGGAGAGGTATGAGCAGTTCTTC. Amino acids: CASSQEERYEQFF.

The chain combines TRBV14 with TRBJ2-5; TRBD1 matches 7 bases. Germline CDR1 is SGHDN and CDR2 is FVKESK. J gave up 5 bases and V 3 bases, and 6 bases lay outside the gene matches. The CDR3 is made up of 14 amino acids. CDR3 amino acids: CASSQKGGAETQYF. Written as DNA, the CDR3 is TGTGCCAGCAGCCAGAAAGGGGGCGCGGAGACCCAGTACTTC.

The chain carries TRBV30 and TRBJ2-5; D is possibly TRBD2 (7 bases). This CDR3 spans 13 amino acids. From germline, CDR1 is GTSNPN and CDR2 SVGIG (reference sequence). V gave up 0 bases and J gave up 5 bases, with 10 bases separating them. The chain's CDR3 is CAWSVGGHETQYF. CDR3 DNA sequence: TGTGCCTGGAGTGTGGGGGGGCATGAGACCCAGTACTTC.

The chain recombines TRBV21-1 with TRBJ2-7; TRBD2 is the table's D call, not checked against the DNA. TRBV21-1 represents a pseudogene. The CDR3 covers 15 residues. The CDR3 DNA follows: TGTGCCAGCAGCAAAGCTAGCGGGATCACCTACGAGCAGTACTTC. This gives the protein CASSKASGITYEQYF.

CDR3 protein: CASSSWFSGNQPQHF. The CDR3 coding sequence is TGTGCCAGCAGTTCGTGGTTTTCGGGCAATCAGCCCCAGCATTTT. The rearrangement joins TRBV6-1 to TRBJ1-5, with no clear D. This CDR3 spans 15 amino acids. Germline lookup yields CDR1 MNHNS and CDR2 SASEGT. Trimming removed 5 bases at V and 2 bases at J, with 13 bases between.

The chain has TRBV27 and TRBJ2-5; TRBD1 matches at 9 bases. Matching the DNA end better, TRBJ2-7 makes the J call doubtful. The CDR3 is 14 residues long. Germline loops: CDR1 MNHEY, CDR2 SMNVEV (reference sequence). The CDR3 DNA is TGTGCCAGCAGCCGGGACAGGGATACCTACGAGCAGTACTTC. Translated, it gives CASSRDRDTYEQYF.

This clone was observed once. This specimen includes other DNA sequences encoding the same CDR3. This chain uses TRBV2 with TRBJ2-7; D remains unclear. Germline CDR1 SNHLY, CDR2 FYNNEI. This CDR3 region has 13 residues. The germline V and J ends were trimmed by 1 base and 2 bases, with 6 bases remaining between them. Here the CDR3 reads CASSEGLAYEQYF. DNA for the CDR3: TGTGCCAGCAGTGAAGGGCTAGCCTACGAGCAGTACTTC.

On this clone itself: This same CDR3 is encoded by further DNA sequences in the sample. The chain uses TRBV6-1 and TRBJ2-7; the match to TRBD1 covers 12 bases. CDR3 length: 14 residues. Germline lookup yields CDR1 MNHNS and CDR2 SASEGT. V shed 3 bases and J 4 bases; nucleotides not matched to a gene: 1. Written as DNA, the CDR3 is TGTGCCAGCAGTGAGGGACAGGGGGCATACGAGCAGTACTTC. Translated: CASSEGQGAYEQYF.

The chain employs TRBV19 and TRBJ2-1, with 8 bases that match TRBD1. The trim removed 10 bases at V and 0 bases at J, leaving 5 bases unmatched. The CDR3 is 14 residues long. In germline, CDR1 is LNHDA, CDR2 SQIVND (reference sequence). CDR3 sequence: CATRGQSSYNEQFF. CDR3 DNA sequence: TGTGCCACCAGGGGGCAGAGCTCCTACAATGAGCAGTTCTTC.

The chain recombines TRBV25-1 with TRBJ1-5; D unclear. The CDR3 length is 13 residues. Germline V gene sequence: CDR1 MGHDK, CDR2 SYGVNS. Trimming pared 2 bases from V and 2 bases from J, leaving 4 bases between. The CDR3 DNA reads TGTGCCAGCAGTGAACTGGGCAATCAGCCCCAGCATTTT. It codes for CASSELGNQPQHF.

This clone was counted a single time. The chain carries TRBV11-1 and TRBJ2-2; TRBD1 matches 8 bases. Germline V lookup: CDR1 SGHAT, CDR2 FQDESV (reference sequence). V dropped 5 bases and J dropped 6; count of bases not matched to a gene: 5. This CDR3 has 14 amino acids. Written as DNA, the CDR3 is TGTGCCAGCAGCGGAGGACAGGGTGCCGGGGAGCTGTTTTTT. It translates to CASSGGQGAGELFF.

The chain links TRBV27 to TRBJ1-2; unclear D gene. Germline CDR1 MNHEY, CDR2 SMNVEV (reference sequence). The V end lost 3 bases, the J end lost 4 bases, and 9 bases lay between the germline ends. The CDR3 contains 13 residues. The CDR3: CASSFSDFYGYTF. CDR3 in DNA: TGTGCCAGCAGTTTTTCAGACTTCTATGGCTACACCTTC.

The chain combines TRBV11-2 with TRBJ2-5; D unclear. CDR3 length: 11 amino acids. V was cut by 1 base and J by 5 bases, with 2 bases left in between. The germline CDR1 and CDR2 sequences are SGHAT and FQNNGV. CDR3 in amino acids: CASSLAETQYF. In nucleotides, the CDR3 is TGTGCCAGCAGCTTAGCGGAGACCCAGTACTTC.

This chain connects TRBV6-5 to TRBJ1-2; 10 bases align to TRBD1. V lost 6 bases to trimming and J lost 1 base; unmatched junction nucleotides: 5. CDR3 length equals 15 residues. Germline V gene data show CDR1 as MNHEY and CDR2 as SVGAGI. The CDR3 DNA follows: TGTGCCAGCAGCCCGGGACAGGGGATTAACTATGGCTACACCTTC. Translation: CASSPGQGINYGYTF.

The chain is built from TRBV2 and TRBJ2-2; TRBD1 aligns across 8 bases. The CDR3 is 15 residues long. CDR1 is SNHLY, CDR2 FYNNEI, per germline. J lost 6 bases, V lost 8 bases, and 11 bases had no gene match. In nucleotides, the CDR3 is TGTGCCAGCCGCAGGACAGGGTTTTTGTCCGGGGAGCTGTTTTTT. It yields the protein CASRRTGFLSGELFF.

The chain has TRBV30 and TRBJ2-1; 7 bases map to TRBD2. The CDR3 runs 11 residues. Losses at the gene ends were 8 bases for V and 4 bases for J; bases not matched to a gene: 2. The germline V gene encodes CDR1 GTSNPN and CDR2 SVGIG (reference sequence). DNA for the CDR3: TGTGCCGGGGGACTATACAATGAGCAGTTCTTC. Protein sequence: CAGGLYNEQFF. Variable domain in full (rest from reference TRBV30 and TRBJ2-1): SQTIHQWPATLVQPVGSPLSLECTVEGTSNPNLYWYRQAAGRGLQLLFYSVGIGQISSEVPQNLSASRPQDRQFILSSKKLLLSDSGFYLCAGGLYNEQFFGPGTRLTVL.

The chain joins TRBV2 to TRBJ2-7; D ambiguous. The germline CDR1 and CDR2 sequences are SNHLY and FYNNEI. Trimming pared 3 bases from V and 3 bases from J, leaving 15 bases between. CDR3 length: 15 amino acids. The CDR3 bases are TGTGCCAGCAGTGAGGGGATTACGCCGATCTACGAGCAGTACTTC. It specifies CASSEGITPIYEQYF.

V is TRBV19 and J is TRBJ1-5; D is ambiguous. Per the germline V gene, CDR1 is LNHDA and CDR2 is SQIVND (reference sequence). With 0 bases removed from V and 4 bases from J, the gap between germline ends came to 16 bases. The CDR3 is made up of 17 amino acids. Written as DNA, the CDR3 is TGTGCCAGTAGTATAGATCTCGGGCGGGTCGGGAATCAGCCCCAGCATTTT. This codes for CASSIDLGRVGNQPQHF. Looking up the rest from reference TRBV19 and TRBJ1-5 gives the full variable domain: DGGITQSPKYLFRKEGQNVTLSCEQNLNHDAMYWYRQDPGQGLRLIYYSQIVNDFQKGDIAEGYSVSREKKESFPLTVTSAQKNPTAFYLCASSIDLGRVGNQPQHFGDGTRLSIL.

This chain's CDR3 is CASSFFGQGESYEQYF. In nucleotides, the CDR3 is TGTGCCAGCAGTTTTTTTGGACAGGGGGAATCCTACGAGCAGTACTTC. The chain is built from TRBV28 and TRBJ2-7, with 10 nucleotides matching TRBD1. The germline V gene has CDR1 MDHEN and CDR2 SYDVKM. The CDR3 loop spans 16 amino acids. J lost 1 base, V lost 3 bases, and 6 bases had no gene match.

This sequence joins TRBV7-6 and TRBJ2-1; 13 bases line up with TRBD2. Germline CDR1 reads SGHVS; CDR2 reads FNYEAQ. There are 16 residues in the CDR3. J gave up 4 bases and V 5 bases, and 5 bases lay outside the gene matches. The DNA for the CDR3 is TGTGCCAGCAGCCCCGTACTAGCGGGAGGGTACAATGAGCAGTTCTTC. This gives the protein CASSPVLAGGYNEQFF.

V usage is TRBV27 and J usage is TRBJ1-2; possibly TRBD1 for D (6 bases). The CDR3 has 14 residues. Per germline, CDR1 MNHEY and CDR2 SMNVEV (reference sequence). The ends were cut back, 2 bases at V and 6 bases at J, with 13 bases in the middle. CDR3 nucleotides: TGTGCCAGCAGTTTACTCGGGGGCTCTCATGGCTACACCTTC. Its protein is CASSLLGGSHGYTF.